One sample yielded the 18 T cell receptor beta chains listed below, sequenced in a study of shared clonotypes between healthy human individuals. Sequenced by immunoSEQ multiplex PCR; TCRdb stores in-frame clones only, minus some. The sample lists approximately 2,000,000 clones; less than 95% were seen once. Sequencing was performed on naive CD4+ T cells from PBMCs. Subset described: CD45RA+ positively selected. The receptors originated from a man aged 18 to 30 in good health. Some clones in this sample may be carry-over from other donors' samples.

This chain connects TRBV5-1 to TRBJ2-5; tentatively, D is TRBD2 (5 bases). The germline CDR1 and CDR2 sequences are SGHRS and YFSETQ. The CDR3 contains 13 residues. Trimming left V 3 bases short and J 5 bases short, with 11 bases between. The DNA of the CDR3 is TGCGCCAGCAGCTCAGTACCTAGCGAGACCCAGTACTTC. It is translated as CASSSVPSETQYF.

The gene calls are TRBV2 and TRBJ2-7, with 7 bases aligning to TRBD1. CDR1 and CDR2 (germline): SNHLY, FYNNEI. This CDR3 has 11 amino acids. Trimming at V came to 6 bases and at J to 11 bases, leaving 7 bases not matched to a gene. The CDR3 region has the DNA TGTGCCAGCAGCCCTATGGGACAGAAGTACTTC. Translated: CASSPMGQKYF.

The DNA for the CDR3 is TGCGCCAGCAGCCAAGATACGGCACCGGACTACGAGCAGTACTTC. Translated: CASSQDTAPDYEQYF. V usage is TRBV4-1 and J usage is TRBJ2-7; no clear D. The V gene's germline CDR1 is MGHRA and CDR2 YSYEKL. CDR3 length: 15 residues. V was trimmed by 0 bases and J by 3 bases, leaving 12 bases between them.

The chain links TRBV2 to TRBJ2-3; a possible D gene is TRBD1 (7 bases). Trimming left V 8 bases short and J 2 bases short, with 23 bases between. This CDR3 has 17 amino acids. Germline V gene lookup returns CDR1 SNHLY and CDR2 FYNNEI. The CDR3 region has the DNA TGTGCCAGCCCCTCTCAGGGGGGTCAATATCCCACAGATACGCAGTATTTT. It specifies CASPSQGGQYPTDTQYF.

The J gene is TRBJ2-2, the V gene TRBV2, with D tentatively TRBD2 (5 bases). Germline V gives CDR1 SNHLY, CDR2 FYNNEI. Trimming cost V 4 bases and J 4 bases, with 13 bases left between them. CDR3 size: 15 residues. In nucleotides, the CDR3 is TGTGCCAGCAGTGCCCTCGGACTTCTCACCGGGGAGCTGTTTTTT. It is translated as CASSALGLLTGELFF.

CDR3 in amino acids: CASSPSQLAKNIQYF. The CDR3 coding sequence is TGTGCCAGCAGCCCCTCACAGCTAGCCAAAAACATTCAGTACTTC. V and J are TRBV5-4 and TRBJ2-4; D is unresolved. CDR3 length: 15 residues. In germline, CDR1 is SGHNT, CDR2 YYREEE (reference sequence). V was clipped by 4 bases and J by 0 bases, with 11 bases between them.

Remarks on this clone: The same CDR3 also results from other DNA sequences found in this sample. CDR3 bases: TGTGCCACCAGCAGAGACAGGGGCCCAGGAAACACCATATATTTT. This sequence encodes CATSRDRGPGNTIYF. The rearrangement uses TRBV15 and TRBJ1-3, with D maybe TRBD1 (6 bases). This CDR3 is 15 amino acids long. Germline CDR1 is LNHNV and CDR2 is YYDKDF (reference sequence). Deletions cut 0 bases from V and 4 bases from J, with 10 bases between.

CDR3 in DNA: TGTGCCAGCAGCTTAGTGTACAACATGAACACTGAAGCTTTCTTT. It specifies CASSLVYNMNTEAFF. The V call is TRBV7-2, the J call TRBJ1-1, with unresolved D. The germline CDR1 and CDR2 sequences are SGHTA and FQGNSA. The ends were cut back, 1 base at V and 0 bases at J, with 9 bases in the middle. The length of the CDR3 is 15 residues.

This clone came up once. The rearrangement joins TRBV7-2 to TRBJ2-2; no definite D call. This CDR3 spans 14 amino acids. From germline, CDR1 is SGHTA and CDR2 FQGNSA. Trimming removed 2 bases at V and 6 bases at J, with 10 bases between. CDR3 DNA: TGTGCCAGCAGCTTAAGCCCTGGCCCCGGGGAGCTGTTTTTT. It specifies CASSLSPGPGELFF.

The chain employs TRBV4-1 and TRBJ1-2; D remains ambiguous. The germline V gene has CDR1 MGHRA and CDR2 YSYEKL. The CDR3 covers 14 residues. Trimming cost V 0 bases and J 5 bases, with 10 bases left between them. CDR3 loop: CASSQDWRGYGYTF. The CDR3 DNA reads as TGCGCCAGCAGCCAAGATTGGAGAGGGTATGGCTACACCTTC.

CDR3 region: CASALAGLANEQFF. The CDR3, as DNA: TGTGCTAGTGCCCTCGCGGGACTAGCCAATGAGCAGTTCTTC. The rearrangement links TRBV12-5 to TRBJ2-1; TRBD2 agrees at 9 bases. V shed 7 bases, J shed 6 bases, and the junction held 7 bases outside the gene matches. The CDR3 length is 14 residues. Germline V gene data show CDR1 as LGHNT and CDR2 as FRNRAP.

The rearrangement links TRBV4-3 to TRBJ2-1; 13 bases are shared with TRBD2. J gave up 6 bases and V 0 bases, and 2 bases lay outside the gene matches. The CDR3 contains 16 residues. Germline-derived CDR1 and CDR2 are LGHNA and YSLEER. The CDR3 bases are TGCGCCAGCAGCCAAGATGGACTAGCGGGAGTCAATGAGCAGTTCTTC. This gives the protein CASSQDGLAGVNEQFF.

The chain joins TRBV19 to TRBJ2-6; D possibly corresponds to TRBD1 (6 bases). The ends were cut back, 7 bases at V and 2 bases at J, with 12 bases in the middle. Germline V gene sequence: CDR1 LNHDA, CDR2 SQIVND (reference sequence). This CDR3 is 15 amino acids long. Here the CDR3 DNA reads TGTGCCAGTAAGGCAGGGGCTGCTGGGGCCAACGTCCTGACTTTC. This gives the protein CASKAGAAGANVLTF.

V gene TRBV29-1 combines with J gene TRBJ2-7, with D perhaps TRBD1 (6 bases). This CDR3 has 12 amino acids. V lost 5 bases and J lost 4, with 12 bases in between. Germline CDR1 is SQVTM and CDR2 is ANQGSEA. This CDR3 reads CSVSGGKYEQYF. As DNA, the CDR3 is TGCAGCGTTTCTGGGGGCAAATACGAGCAGTACTTC.

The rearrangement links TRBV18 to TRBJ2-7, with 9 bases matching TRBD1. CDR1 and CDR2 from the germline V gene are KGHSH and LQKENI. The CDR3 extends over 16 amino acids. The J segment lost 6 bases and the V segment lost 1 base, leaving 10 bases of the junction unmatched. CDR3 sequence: CASSPLAGTGSSEQYF. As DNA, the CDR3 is TGTGCCAGCTCACCACTTGCGGGGACAGGGTCTAGCGAGCAGTACTTC.

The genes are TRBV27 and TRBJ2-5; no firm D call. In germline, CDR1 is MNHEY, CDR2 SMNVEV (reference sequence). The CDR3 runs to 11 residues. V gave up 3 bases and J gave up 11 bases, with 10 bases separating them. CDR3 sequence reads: CASSFRARQYF. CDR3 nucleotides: TGTGCCAGCAGTTTCAGAGCTCGACAGTACTTC.

The CDR3 protein is CASSYLGGGGPLNTEAFF. For the CDR3, the DNA is TGTGCCAGCTCATACCTTGGAGGGGGCGGCCCGTTGAACACTGAAGCTTTCTTT. The V and J genes are TRBV18 and TRBJ1-1, with 7 bases identical to TRBD1. Germline trimming cut 5 bases from V and 0 bases from J; bases unmatched to any gene: 15. This CDR3 has 18 amino acids. CDR1 and CDR2 (germline): KGHSH, LQKENI.

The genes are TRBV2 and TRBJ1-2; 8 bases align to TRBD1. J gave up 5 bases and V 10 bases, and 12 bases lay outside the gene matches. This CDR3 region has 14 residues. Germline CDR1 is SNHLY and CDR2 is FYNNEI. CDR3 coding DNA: TGTGCCACCAAACAGGAGACAGGGGAGTATGGCTACACCTTC. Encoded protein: CATKQETGEYGYTF. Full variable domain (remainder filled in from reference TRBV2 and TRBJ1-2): EPEVTQTPSHQVTQMGQEVILRCVPISNHLYFYWYRQILGQKVEFLVSFYNNEISEKSEIFDDQFSVERPDGSNFTLKIRSTKLEDSAMYFCATKQETGEYGYTFGSGTRLTVV.